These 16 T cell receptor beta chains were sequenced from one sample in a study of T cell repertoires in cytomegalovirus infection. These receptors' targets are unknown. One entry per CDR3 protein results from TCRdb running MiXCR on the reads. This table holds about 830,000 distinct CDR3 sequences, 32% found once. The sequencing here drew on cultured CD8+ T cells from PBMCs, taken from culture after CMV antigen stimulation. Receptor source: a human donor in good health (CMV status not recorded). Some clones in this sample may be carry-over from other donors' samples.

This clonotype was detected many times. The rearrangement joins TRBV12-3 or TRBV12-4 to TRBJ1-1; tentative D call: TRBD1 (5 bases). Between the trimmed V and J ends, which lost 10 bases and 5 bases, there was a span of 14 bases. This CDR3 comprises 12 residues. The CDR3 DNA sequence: TGTGCCACCCAGGGAGGGAGAACTGAAGCTTTCTTT. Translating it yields CATQGGRTEAFF.

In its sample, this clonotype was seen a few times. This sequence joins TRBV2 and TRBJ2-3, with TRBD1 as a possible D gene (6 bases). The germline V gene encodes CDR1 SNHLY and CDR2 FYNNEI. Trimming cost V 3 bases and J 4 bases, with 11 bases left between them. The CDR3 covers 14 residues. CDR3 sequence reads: CASSDLQGADTQYF. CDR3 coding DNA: TGTGCCAGCAGTGACTTACAGGGTGCAGATACGCAGTATTTT.

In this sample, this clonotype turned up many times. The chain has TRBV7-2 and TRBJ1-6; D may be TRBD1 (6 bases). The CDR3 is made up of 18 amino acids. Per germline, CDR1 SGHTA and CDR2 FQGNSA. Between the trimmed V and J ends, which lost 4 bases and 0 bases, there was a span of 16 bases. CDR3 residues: CASSWKGVLSSYNSPLHF. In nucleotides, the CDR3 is TGTGCCAGCAGCTGGAAGGGGGTTTTGAGCTCCTATAATTCACCCCTCCACTTT.

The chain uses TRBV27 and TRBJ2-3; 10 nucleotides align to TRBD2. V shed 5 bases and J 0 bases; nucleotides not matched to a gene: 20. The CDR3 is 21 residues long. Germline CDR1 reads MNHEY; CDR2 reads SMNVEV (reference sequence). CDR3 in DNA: TGTGCCAGCAGTCCTGAAATAGCGGGGGGCCTACATTTCTTTAGCACAGATACGCAGTATTTT. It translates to CASSPEIAGGLHFFSTDTQYF.

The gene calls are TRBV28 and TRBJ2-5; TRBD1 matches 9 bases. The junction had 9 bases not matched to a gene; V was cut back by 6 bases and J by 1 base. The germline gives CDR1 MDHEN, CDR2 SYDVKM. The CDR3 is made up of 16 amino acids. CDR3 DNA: TGTGCCAGCAGCCCCCGGGGACAGGGCACCCAAGAGACCCAGTACTTC. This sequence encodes CASSPRGQGTQETQYF.

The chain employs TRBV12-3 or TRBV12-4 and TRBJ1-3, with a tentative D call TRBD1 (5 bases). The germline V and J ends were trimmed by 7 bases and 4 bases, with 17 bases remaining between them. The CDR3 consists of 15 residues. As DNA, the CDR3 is TGTGCCAGCAACGGGGACCCTACAAAAGGAAACACCATATATTTT. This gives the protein CASNGDPTKGNTIYF.

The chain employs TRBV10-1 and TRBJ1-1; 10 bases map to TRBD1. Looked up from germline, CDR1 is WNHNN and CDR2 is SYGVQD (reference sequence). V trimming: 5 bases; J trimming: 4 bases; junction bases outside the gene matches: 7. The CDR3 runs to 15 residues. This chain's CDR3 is CASSRDRGSGTEAFF. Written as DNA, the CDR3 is TGCGCCAGCAGTCGGGACAGGGGAAGCGGCACTGAAGCTTTCTTT.

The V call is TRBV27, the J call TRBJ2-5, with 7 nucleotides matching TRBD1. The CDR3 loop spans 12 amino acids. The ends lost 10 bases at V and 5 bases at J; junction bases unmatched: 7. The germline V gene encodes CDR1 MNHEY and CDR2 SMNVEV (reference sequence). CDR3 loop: CATRQGLETQYF. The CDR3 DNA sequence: TGTGCCACCCGACAGGGATTGGAGACCCAGTACTTC.

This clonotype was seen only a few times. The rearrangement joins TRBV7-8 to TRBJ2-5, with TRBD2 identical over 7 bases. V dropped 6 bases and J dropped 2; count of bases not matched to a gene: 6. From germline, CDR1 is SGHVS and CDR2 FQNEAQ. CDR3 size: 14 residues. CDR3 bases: TGTGCCAGCAGTTCAGCGGGGAGTCAAGAGACCCAGTACTTC. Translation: CASSSAGSQETQYF.

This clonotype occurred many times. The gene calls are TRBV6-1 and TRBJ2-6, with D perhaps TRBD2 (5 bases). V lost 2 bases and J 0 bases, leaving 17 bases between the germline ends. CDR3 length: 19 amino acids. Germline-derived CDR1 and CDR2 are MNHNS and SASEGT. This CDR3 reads CASSEKEGRTYSGANVLTF. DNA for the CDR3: TGTGCCAGCAGTGAAAAAGAGGGCAGGACTTACTCTGGGGCCAACGTCCTGACTTTC.

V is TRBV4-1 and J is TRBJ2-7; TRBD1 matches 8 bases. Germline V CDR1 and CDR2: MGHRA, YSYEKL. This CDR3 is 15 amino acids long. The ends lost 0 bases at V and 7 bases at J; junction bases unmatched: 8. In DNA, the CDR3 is TGCGCCAGCAGCCAAGATCCGACAGGGGTGGAGGAGCAGTACGTC. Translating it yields CASSQDPTGVEEQYV.

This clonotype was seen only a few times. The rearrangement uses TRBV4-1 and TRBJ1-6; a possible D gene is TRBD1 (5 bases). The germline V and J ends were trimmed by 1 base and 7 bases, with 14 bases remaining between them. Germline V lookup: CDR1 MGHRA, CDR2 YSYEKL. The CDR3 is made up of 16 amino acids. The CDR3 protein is CASSQVAGTENSPLHF. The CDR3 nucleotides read TGCGCCAGCAGCCAAGTCGCCGGGACGGAAAATTCACCCCTCCACTTT.

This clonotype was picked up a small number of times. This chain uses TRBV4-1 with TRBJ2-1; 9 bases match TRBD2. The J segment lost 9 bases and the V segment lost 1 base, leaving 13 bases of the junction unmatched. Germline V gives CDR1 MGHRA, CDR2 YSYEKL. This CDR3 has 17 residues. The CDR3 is CASSQGGGGGVLGEQFF. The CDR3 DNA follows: TGCGCCAGCAGCCAAGGCGGGGGCGGGGGGGTCTTAGGTGAGCAGTTCTTC.

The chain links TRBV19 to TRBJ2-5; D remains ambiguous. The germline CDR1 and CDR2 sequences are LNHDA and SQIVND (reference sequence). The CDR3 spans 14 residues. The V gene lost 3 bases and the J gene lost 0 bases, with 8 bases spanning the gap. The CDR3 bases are TGTGCCAGTAGTATCCTACCCAACCAAGAGACCCAGTACTTC. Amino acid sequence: CASSILPNQETQYF.

CDR3 DNA: TGTGCCAGCAGCTTATACAGGGTGAAGGGATACAATGAGCAGTTCTTC. Its translation: CASSLYRVKGYNEQFF. The V gene is TRBV7-9, the J gene TRBJ2-1, with a tentative D call TRBD1 (6 bases). The CDR3 loop spans 16 amino acids. Germline V gives CDR1 SEHNR, CDR2 FQNEAQ (reference sequence). Trimming shortened V by 2 bases and J by 4 bases, and 15 bases separated the two germline ends. Combining the CDR3 with reference TRBV7-9 and TRBJ2-1 gives the whole variable domain DTGVSQNPRHKITKRGQNVTFRCDPISEHNRLYWYRQTLGQGPEFLTYFQNEAQLEKSRLLSDRFSAERPKGSFSTLEIQRTEQGDSAMYLCASSLYRVKGYNEQFFGPGTRLTVL.

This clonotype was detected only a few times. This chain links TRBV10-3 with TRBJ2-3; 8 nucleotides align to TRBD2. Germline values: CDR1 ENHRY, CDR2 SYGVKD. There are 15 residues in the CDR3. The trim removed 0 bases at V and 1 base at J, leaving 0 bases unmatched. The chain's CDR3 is CAISESSGGTDTQYF. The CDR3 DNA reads TGTGCCATCAGTGAGTCTAGCGGGGGCACAGATACGCAGTATTTT.